What follows is one T cell receptor beta chain and its context. Its specificity is unknown. These data belong to a study of T cell responses to AZD1222 COVID-19 vaccine. The CDR3 contains 12 residues. The V end was cut by 5 bases, the J end by 4 bases, with 8 bases between. In germline, CDR1 is WSHSY, CDR2 SAAADI. The data were produced by immunoSEQ multiplex PCR, yet TCRdb's version contains in-frame clones alone and is incomplete. The sample lists around 100,000 clones, over 75% occurring once. Overall study results and limits: Unmutated variant regions reportedly attract nearly half of all spike-specific TCRs.

The J gene is TRBJ2-5, the V gene TRBV10-2, with D unresolved. The specimen was peripheral blood, collected on day 0 of AZD1222 vaccination. The receptor was derived from an adult in good health. In DNA, the CDR3 is TGCGCCAGCAGTTTGGATTTAGAGACCCAGTACTTC. Translation gives CASSLDLETQYF.